This T cell receptor beta chain comes out of a study of early T cells in non-severe SARS-CoV-2 infection. Study-level information: Bulk RNA isolated from unsorted whole blood underwent sequencing; chains were not paired.

The junction had 3 bases not matched to a gene; V was cut back by 3 bases and J by 0 bases. There are 15 residues in the CDR3. Per germline, CDR1 SQVTM and CDR2 ANQGSEA. Individual cDNA molecules carried attached unique molecular identifiers. Using its own MiXCR run on the 5' RACE reads, TCRdb lists one record per CDR3 protein. Of some 91,000 distinct CDR3 sequences listed, 11% were seen once; the top ten hold less than 5.5%. A few counts support this clonotype. The clonotype originates from an adult who was a healthcare worker with PCR-confirmed SARS-CoV-2 infection or an uninfected control (not recorded which). The rearrangement joins TRBV29-1 to TRBJ2-1; 9 bases align to TRBD2. Sequenced here: whole blood, sampled at baseline. CDR3 protein: CSVDISGSSYNEQFF. DNA of the CDR3: TGCAGCGTTGACATTAGCGGGAGCTCCTACAATGAGCAGTTCTTC.